These T cell receptor beta chains were read from a single sample in a study of blood T cell repertoires in COVID-19. Measured with immunoSEQ multiplex PCR; TCRdb has only the in-frame clones, and not every one. This repertoire shows about 38,000 clones, about 88% found once; its top ten account for about 35%. The sequencing sample was made of peripheral blood. The receptors here all came from a man between 65 and 85 years old with active COVID-19. The CDR3 runs from the conserved cysteine through the conserved F or W. Each record gives: clone size, V gene, CDR3 protein. Expanded clones are given a class, and other clones once, few, many or no size at all.

NA	TRBV5-4	CASSLEKGSEQFF
NA	TRBV21-1	CASSTRVQHSPLHF
NA	TRBV6-5	CASSLVVNTEAFF
NA	TRBV6-5	CASSYSRVGNTEAFF
NA	TRBV7-8	CASSLPQPGTGGSPLHF
NA	TRBV19	CASSPRQATHRGAVF
once	TRBV28	CASKDFVGYTF
once	TRBV28	CASSLGTGAVNEKLFF
NA	TRBV7-7	CASSPGNTGELFF
NA	TRBV19	CASQRTGAKRNVKKQYF
NA	TRBV20-1	CSASVYEQFF
NA	TRBV5-5	CASSLSLAPYNEQFF
NA	TRBV11-1	CASSLMLAESIEAFF
NA	TRBV27	CASSRTSGSREQYF
once	TRBV7-3	CASSLATARNTGELFF
few	TRBV7-2	CASRRQGVRNEKLFF
NA	TRBV7-2	CASSSWGRVSEQYF
NA	TRBV7-3	CASGLAGASDTQYF
NA	TRBV4-1	CASSQDSGTYPADTQYF
NA	TRBV6-6	CASSRDRGRSGYTF
NA	TRBV6-5	CASSYSSVRTEAFF
NA	TRBV2	CASSRQRETQYF
once	TRBV19	CASSIWGGFTEAFF
NA	TRBV28	CASTPTLGQSTDTQYF
NA	TRBV11-1	CASSYPGSNNEQFF
NA	TRBV7-8	CASSLAGAGFSLGYTF
NA	TRBV15	CATSTQGSLPNNSPLHF
NA	TRBV6-1	CASSDTLAGGWKTQYF
NA	TRBV7-8	CASSLTTTDTQYF
NA	TRBV4-3	CASSQGQASYEQYF
few	TRBV27	CASSPAGQGISGANVLTF
NA	TRBV7-9	CATGLAGIYNEQFF
NA	TRBV19	CASSISGSINEQYF
NA	TRBV3-1/TRBV3-2	CASSQGGRTGGNTIYF
NA	TRBV2	CASSWAGGDTDTQYF
NA	TRBV7-7	CASSLAKQADNEKLFF
once	TRBV6-2/TRBV6-3	CASSYSRTSGRVNYNEQFF
NA	TRBV4-1	CASSQELRGARSEAFF
few	TRBV5-5	CASSAGLYYEQYF
NA	TRBV7-9	CASSEQGFKPQHF
NA	TRBV19	CASQPRGRYYGYTF
NA	TRBV3-1/TRBV3-2	CASSPRPTGIVYEQYF
few	TRBV5-1	CASSLAPSGRGYEQYF
NA	TRBV13	CASSFGFGSPLHF
NA	TRBV11-2	CASSLGAGASDTDTQYF
NA	TRBV29-1	CSVMNRGPHYEQYF
NA	TRBV11-2	CASSLRLAGGPSTDTQYF
few	TRBV9	CASSVVLATADEQFF
NA	TRBV6-5	CASSKWRGKETQYF
NA	TRBV2	CASSVIVRQGYGYTF
NA	TRBV19	CASSPGQGGYGYTF
NA	TRBV9	CASSVGGGGEQFF
NA	TRBV3-1/TRBV3-2	CASSSRVISYEQYF
NA	TRBV27	CASSLLAGGYEQYF
NA	TRBV6-6	CASRASGRAPGELFF
NA	TRBV7-2	CASSPRRSGANVLTF
NA	TRBV7-9	CASSPRVGEQYF
once	TRBV5-4	CASSPLGRRNTEAFF
NA	TRBV7-6	CASSLASGQGLNSPLHF
once	TRBV4-2	CASSPFTLGRETQYF